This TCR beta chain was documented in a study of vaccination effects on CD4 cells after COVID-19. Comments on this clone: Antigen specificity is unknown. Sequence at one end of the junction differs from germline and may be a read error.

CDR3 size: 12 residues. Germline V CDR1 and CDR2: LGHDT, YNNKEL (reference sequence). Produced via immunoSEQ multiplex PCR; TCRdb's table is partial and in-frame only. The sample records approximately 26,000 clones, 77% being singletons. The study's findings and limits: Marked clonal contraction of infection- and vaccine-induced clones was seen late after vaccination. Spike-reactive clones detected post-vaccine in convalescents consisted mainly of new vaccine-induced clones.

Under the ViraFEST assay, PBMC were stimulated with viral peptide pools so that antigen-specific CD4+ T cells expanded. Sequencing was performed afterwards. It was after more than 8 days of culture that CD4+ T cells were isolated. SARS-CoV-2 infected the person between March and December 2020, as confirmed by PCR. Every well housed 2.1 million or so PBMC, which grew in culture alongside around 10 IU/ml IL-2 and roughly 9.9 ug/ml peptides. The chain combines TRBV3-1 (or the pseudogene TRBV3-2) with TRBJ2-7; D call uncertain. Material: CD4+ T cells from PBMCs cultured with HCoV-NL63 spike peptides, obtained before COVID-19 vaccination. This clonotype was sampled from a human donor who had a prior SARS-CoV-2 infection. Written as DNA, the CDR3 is TGTGCCAGCAGCGAAGAAGATTACGAGCAGTACTTC. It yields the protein CASSEEDYEQYF.